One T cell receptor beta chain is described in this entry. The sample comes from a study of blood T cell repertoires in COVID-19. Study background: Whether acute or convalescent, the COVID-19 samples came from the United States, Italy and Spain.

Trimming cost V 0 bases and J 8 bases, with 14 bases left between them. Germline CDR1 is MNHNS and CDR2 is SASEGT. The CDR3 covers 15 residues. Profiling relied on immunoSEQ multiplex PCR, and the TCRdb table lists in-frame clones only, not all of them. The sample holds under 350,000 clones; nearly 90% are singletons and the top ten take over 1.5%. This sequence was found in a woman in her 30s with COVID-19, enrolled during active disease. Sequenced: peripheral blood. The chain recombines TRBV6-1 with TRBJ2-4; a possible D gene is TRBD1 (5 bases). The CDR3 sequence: CASSEAPQVAHIQYF. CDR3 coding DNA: TGTGCCAGCAGTGAAGCCCCACAGGTAGCCCACATTCAGTACTTC.